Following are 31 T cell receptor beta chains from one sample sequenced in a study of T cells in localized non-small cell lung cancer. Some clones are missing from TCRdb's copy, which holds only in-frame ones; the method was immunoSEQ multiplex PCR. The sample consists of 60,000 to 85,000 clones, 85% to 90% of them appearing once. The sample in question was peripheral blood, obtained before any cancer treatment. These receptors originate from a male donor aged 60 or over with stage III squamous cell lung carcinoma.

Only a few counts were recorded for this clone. The CDR3 coding sequence is TGTGCCAGCAGCCGCCTCGAAAGGGGGTGGTTGACTGAAGCTTTCTTT. It encodes CASSRLERGWLTEAFF. The chain employs TRBV11-2 and TRBJ1-1; D may be TRBD1 (6 bases). The CDR3 sequence is 16 residues long. Germline assignment: CDR1 SGHAT and CDR2 FQNNGV. With 5 bases removed from V and 5 bases from J, the gap between germline ends came to 21 bases.

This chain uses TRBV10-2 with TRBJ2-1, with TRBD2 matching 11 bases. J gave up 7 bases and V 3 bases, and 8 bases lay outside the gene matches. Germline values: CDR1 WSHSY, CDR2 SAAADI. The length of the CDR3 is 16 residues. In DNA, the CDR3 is TGCGCCAGCAGTGATTATGGGACTAGCGGCACGAATGAGCAGTTCTTC. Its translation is CASSDYGTSGTNEQFF.

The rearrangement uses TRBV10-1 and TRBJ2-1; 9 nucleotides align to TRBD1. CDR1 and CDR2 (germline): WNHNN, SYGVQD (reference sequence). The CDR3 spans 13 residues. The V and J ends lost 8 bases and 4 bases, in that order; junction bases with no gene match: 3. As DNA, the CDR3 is TGCGCCAGCTCCGGGACAGGGTACAATGAGCAGTTCTTC. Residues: CASSGTGYNEQFF.

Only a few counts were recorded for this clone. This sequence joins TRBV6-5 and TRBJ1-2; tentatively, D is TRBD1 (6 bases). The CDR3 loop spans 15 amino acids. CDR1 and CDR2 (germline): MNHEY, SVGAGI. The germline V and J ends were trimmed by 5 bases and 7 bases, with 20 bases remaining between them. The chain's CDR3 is CASSARRGREGGYTF. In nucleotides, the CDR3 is TGTGCCAGCAGTGCCCGGCGGGGGCGCGAGGGTGGCTACACCTTC.

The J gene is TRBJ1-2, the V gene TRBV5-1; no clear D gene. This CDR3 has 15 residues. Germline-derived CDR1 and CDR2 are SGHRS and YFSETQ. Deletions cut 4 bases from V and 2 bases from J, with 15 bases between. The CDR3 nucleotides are TGCGCCAGCAGCGACGCCCTTCAAGGGAACTATGGCTACACCTTC. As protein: CASSDALQGNYGYTF.

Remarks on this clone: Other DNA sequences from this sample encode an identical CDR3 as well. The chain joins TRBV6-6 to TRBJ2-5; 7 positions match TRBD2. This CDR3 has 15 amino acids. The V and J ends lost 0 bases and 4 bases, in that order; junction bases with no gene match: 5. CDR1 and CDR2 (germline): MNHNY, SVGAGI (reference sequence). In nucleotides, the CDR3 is TGTGCCAGCAGTTACTCTAGCAGGGAGGGAGAGACCCAGTACTTC. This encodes CASSYSSREGETQYF.

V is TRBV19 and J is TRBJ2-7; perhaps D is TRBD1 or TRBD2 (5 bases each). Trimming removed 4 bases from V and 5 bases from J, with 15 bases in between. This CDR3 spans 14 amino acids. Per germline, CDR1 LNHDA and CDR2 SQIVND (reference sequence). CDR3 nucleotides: TGTGCCAGTAGTAGGACTGGGACGGATGACGAGCAGTACTTC. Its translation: CASSRTGTDDEQYF.

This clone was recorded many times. The CDR3 coding sequence is TGTGCCAGCAGCTTGCCCCCGGCAGGGGGGAGGGAGACCCAGTACTTC. Residues: CASSLPPAGGRETQYF. This chain joins TRBV5-6 and TRBJ2-5, with a weak D call TRBD1 (7 bases). V dropped 1 base and J dropped 5 bases, with 18 bases sitting between them. The length of the CDR3 is 16 residues. Germline loops: CDR1 SGHDT, CDR2 YYEEEE.

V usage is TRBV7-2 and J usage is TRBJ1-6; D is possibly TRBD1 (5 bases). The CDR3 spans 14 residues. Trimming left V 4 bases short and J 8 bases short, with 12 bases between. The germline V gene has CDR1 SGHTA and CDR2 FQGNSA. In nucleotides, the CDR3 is TGTGCCAGCAGCTCCCAGGGAAGGCATTCACCCCTCCACTTT. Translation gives CASSSQGRHSPLHF.

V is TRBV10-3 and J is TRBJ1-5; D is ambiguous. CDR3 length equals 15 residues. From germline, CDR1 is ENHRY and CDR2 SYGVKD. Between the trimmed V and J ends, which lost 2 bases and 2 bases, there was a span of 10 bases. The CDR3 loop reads CAISEGQTGNQPQHF. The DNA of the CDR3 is TGTGCCATCAGTGAGGGTCAGACTGGCAATCAGCCCCAGCATTTT.

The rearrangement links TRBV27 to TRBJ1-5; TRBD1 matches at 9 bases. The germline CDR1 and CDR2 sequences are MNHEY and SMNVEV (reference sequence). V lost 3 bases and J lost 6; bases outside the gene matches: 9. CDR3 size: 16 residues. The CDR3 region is CASSFGTGRNGQPQHF. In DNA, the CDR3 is TGTGCCAGCAGTTTTGGGACAGGGAGAAACGGTCAGCCCCAGCATTTT.

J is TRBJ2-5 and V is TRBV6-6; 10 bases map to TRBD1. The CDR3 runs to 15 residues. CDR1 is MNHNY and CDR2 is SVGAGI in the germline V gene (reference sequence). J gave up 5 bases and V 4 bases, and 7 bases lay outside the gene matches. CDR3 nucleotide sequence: TGTGCCAGCAGTTCCCGACAGGGGGCATTTGAGACCCAGTACTTC. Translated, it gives CASSSRQGAFETQYF.

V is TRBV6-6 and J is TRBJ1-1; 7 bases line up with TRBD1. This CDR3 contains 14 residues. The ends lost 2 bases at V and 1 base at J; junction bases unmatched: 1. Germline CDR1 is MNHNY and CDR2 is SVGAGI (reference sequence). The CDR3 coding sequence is TGTGCCAGCAGTTACAACAGGGGGAACACTGAAGCTTTCTTT. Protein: CASSYNRGNTEAFF.

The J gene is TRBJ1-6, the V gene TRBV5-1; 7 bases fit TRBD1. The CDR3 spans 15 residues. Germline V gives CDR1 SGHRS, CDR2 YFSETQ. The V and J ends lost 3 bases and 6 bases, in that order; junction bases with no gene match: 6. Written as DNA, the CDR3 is TGCGCCAGCAGCTCTCCGGGACAGATTAATTCACCCCTCCACTTT. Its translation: CASSSPGQINSPLHF.

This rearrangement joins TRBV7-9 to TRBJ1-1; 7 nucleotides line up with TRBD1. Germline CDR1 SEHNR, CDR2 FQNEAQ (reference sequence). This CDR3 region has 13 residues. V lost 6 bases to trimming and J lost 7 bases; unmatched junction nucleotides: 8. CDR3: CASSFTGVDEAFF. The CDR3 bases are TGTGCCAGCAGTTTCACAGGGGTAGATGAAGCTTTCTTT.

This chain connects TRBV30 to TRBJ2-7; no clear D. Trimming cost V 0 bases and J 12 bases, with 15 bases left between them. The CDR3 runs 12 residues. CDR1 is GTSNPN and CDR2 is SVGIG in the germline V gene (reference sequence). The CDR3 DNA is TGTGCCTGGAGTGTACGCCGAGAAAGAACGTACTTC. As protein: CAWSVRRERTYF.

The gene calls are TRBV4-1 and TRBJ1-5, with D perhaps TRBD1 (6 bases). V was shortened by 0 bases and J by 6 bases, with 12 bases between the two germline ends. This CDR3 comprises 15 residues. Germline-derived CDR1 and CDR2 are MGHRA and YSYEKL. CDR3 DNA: TGCGCCAGCAGCCAAGAATCAGGGGAGGCTCAGCCCCAGCATTTT. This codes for CASSQESGEAQPQHF.

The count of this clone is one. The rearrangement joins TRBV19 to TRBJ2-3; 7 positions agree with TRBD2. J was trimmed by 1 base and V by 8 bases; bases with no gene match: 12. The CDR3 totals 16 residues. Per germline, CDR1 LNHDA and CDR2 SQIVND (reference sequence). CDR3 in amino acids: CASSATGGVGTDTQYF. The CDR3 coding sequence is TGTGCCAGTTCGGCGACGGGGGGAGTTGGCACAGATACGCAGTATTTT.

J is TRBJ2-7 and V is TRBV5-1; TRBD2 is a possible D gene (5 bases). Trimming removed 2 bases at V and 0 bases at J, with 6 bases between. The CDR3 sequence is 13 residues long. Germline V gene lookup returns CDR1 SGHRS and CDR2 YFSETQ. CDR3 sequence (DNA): TGCGCCAGCAGCTTCGGGATCTCCTACGAGCAGTACTTC. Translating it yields CASSFGISYEQYF. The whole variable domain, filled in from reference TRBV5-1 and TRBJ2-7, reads KAGVTQTPRYLIKTRGQQVTLSCSPISGHRSVSWYQQTPGQGLQFLFEYFSETQRNKGNFPGRFSGRQFSNSRSEMNVSTLELGDSALYLCASSFGISYEQYFGPGTRLTVT.

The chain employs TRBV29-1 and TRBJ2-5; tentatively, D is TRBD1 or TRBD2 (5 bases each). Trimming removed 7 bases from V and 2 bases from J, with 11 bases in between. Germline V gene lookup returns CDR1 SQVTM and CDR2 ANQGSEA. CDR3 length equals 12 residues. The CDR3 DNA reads TGCAGCGCCGGGACGCATCAAGAGACCCAGTACTTC. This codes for CSAGTHQETQYF.

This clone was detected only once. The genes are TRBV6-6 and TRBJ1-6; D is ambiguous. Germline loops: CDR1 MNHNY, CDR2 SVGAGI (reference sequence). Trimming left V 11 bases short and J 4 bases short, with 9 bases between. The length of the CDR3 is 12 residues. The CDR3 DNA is TGTGCCTCAAGATCTTATAATTCACCCCTCCACTTT. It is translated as CASRSYNSPLHF.

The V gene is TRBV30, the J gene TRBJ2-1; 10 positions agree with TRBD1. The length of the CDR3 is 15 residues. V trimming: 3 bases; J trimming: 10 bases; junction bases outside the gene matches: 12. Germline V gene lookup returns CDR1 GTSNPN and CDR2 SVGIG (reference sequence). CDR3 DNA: TGTGCCTGGAGAGCTTGGGACAGGGGTCTTAAGGAGCAGTTCTTC. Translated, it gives CAWRAWDRGLKEQFF.

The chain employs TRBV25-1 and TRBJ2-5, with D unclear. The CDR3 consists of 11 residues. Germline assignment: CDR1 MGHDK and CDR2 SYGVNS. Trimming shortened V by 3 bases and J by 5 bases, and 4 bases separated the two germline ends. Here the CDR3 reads CASSDRETQYF. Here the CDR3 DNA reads TGTGCCAGCAGTGACAGGGAGACCCAGTACTTC.

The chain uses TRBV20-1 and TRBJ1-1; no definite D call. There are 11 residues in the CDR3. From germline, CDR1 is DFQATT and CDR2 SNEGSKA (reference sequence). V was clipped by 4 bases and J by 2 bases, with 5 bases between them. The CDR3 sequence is CSANPNTEAFF. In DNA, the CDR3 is TGCAGTGCTAACCCAAACACTGAAGCTTTCTTT.

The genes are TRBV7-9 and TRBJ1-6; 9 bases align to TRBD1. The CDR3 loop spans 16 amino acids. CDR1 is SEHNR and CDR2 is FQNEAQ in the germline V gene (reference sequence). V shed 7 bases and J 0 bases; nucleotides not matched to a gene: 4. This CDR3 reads CASKGTGSSYNSPLHF. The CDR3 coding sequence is TGTGCCAGCAAGGGGACAGGGAGCTCCTATAATTCACCCCTCCACTTT.

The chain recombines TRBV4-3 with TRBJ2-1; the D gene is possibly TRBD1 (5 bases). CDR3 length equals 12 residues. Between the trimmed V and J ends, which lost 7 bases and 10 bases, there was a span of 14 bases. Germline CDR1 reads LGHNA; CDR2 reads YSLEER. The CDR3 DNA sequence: TGCGCCAGCACCTCAGGGTCAGGGGAGCAGTTCTTC. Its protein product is CASTSGSGEQFF.

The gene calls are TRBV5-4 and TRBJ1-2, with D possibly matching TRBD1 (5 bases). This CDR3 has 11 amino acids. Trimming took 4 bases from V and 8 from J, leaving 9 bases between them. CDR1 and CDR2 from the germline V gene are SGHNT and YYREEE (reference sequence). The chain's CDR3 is CASSQGGGYTF. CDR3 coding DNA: TGTGCCAGCAGCCAGGGAGGCGGCTACACCTTC.

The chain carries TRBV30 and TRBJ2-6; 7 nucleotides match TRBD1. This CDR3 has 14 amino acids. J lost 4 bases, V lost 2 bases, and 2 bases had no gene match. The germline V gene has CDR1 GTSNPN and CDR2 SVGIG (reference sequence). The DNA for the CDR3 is TGTGCCTGGAGTTTGACAGGGGGGGCCAACGTCCTGACTTTC. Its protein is CAWSLTGGANVLTF.

CDR3 sequence reads: CASSQDSFYGYTF. In nucleotides, the CDR3 is TGTGCCAGCAGCCAAGACAGTTTCTATGGCTACACCTTC. The chain is built from TRBV14 and TRBJ1-2; no firm D call. V was pared by 0 bases and J by 4 bases, with 6 bases between. This CDR3 spans 13 amino acids. CDR1 and CDR2 (germline): SGHDN, FVKESK.

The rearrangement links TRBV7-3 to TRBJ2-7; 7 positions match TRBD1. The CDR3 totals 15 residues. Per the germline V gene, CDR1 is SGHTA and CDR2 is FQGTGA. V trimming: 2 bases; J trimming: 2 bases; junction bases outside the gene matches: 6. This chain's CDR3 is CASSLQQGLTYEQYF. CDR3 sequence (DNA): TGTGCCAGCAGCTTACAACAGGGGTTGACCTACGAGCAGTACTTC.

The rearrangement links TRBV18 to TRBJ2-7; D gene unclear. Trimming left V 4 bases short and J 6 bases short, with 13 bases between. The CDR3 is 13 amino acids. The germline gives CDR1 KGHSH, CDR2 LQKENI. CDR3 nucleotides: TGTGCCAGCTCACAGGATGAAGCCGGCGAGCAGTACGTC. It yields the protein CASSQDEAGEQYV.